This is a list of T cell receptor beta chains from one sample in a study of cytomegalovirus exposure and HLA in healthy donors. Sequenced by immunoSEQ multiplex PCR; TCRdb stores in-frame clones only, minus some. This sample carries around 130,000 clones, roughly three fifths of them seen once, and the ten largest clones take approximately 1.4%. The sequencing input was PBMCs. Receptors were obtained from a man aged 18 to 35 in good health and CMV-seronegative. Each CDR3 is given with its conserved first and last residue. D genes are given only for firm matches. For some rows the clone size is stated as once, few or many, or as a class when expanded; others skip it.

J gene: TRBJ1-3; D gene: -; clone size: once; V gene: TRBV4-1; CDR3 protein: CASSQEAAEFRAGGNTIYF; CDR3 DNA: TGCGCCAGCAGCCAGGAAGCTGCGGAGTTCCGGGCGGGTGGAAACACCATATATTTT
J gene: TRBJ1-1; D gene: TRBD1; clone size: -; V gene: TRBV2; CDR3 protein: CASRLGGLPNTEAFF; CDR3 DNA: TGTGCCAGCAGGCTAGGGGGCCTTCCGAACACTGAAGCTTTCTTT
J gene: TRBJ1-1; D gene: -; clone size: once; V gene: TRBV9; CDR3 protein: CASSANQGNTEAFF; CDR3 DNA: TGTGCCAGCAGCGCCAATCAGGGGAACACTGAAGCTTTCTTT
J gene: TRBJ1-1; D gene: -; clone size: -; V gene: TRBV19; CDR3 protein: CASSINAGLNTEAFF; CDR3 DNA: TGTGCCAGTAGTATTAATGCAGGCCTAAACACTGAAGCTTTCTTT
J gene: TRBJ2-3; D gene: -; clone size: -; V gene: TRBV5-1; CDR3 protein: CASSLWPEGADTQYF; CDR3 DNA: TGCGCCAGCAGCTTATGGCCCGAAGGGGCAGATACGCAGTATTTT
J gene: TRBJ1-5; D gene: TRBD1; clone size: -; V gene: TRBV28; CDR3 protein: CASRTGGSNQPQHF; CDR3 DNA: TGTGCCAGCAGGACAGGGGGCAGCAATCAGCCCCAGCATTTT
J gene: TRBJ2-7; D gene: -; clone size: once; V gene: TRBV18; CDR3 protein: CASSPLPPEESYEQYF; CDR3 DNA: TGTGCCAGCTCACCCCTTCCCCCAGAGGAGTCTTACGAGCAGTACTTC
J gene: TRBJ2-7; D gene: TRBD1; clone size: -; V gene: TRBV6-6; CDR3 protein: CASSAPDRGISYEQYF; CDR3 DNA: TGTGCCAGCAGTGCCCCGGACAGGGGGATTTCCTACGAGCAGTACTTC
J gene: TRBJ1-5; D gene: TRBD1; clone size: -; V gene: TRBV19; CDR3 protein: CASSLYRGLNQPQHF; CDR3 DNA: TGTGCCAGTAGTTTATACAGGGGACTCAATCAGCCCCAGCATTTT
J gene: TRBJ1-5; D gene: TRBD1; clone size: few; V gene: TRBV27; CDR3 protein: CASSSLDRVNQPQHF; CDR3 DNA: TGTGCCAGCAGTTCCTTGGACAGGGTGAATCAGCCCCAGCATTTT
J gene: TRBJ2-7; D gene: -; clone size: once; V gene: TRBV7-6; CDR3 protein: CASSSSLSYEQYF; CDR3 DNA: TGTGCCAGCAGCTCAAGCCTATCCTACGAGCAGTACTTC
J gene: TRBJ1-1; D gene: TRBD1; clone size: -; V gene: TRBV14; CDR3 protein: CASSPSTGRWYTEAFF; CDR3 DNA: TGTGCCAGCAGCCCTTCGACAGGGCGGTGGTACACTGAAGCTTTCTTT
J gene: TRBJ1-1; D gene: -; clone size: -; V gene: TRBV28; CDR3 protein: CASSFPFDTEAFF; CDR3 DNA: TGTGCCAGCAGTTTCCCTTTCGACACTGAAGCTTTCTTT
J gene: TRBJ2-1; D gene: TRBD2; clone size: -; V gene: TRBV6-6; CDR3 protein: CASSPSGLSYNEQFF; CDR3 DNA: TGTGCCAGCAGCCCTAGCGGGCTCTCCTACAATGAGCAGTTCTTC
J gene: TRBJ2-7; D gene: TRBD2; clone size: -; V gene: TRBV14; CDR3 protein: CASSQDRSSGGRYEQYF; CDR3 DNA: TGTGCCAGCAGCCAAGATCGATCGAGCGGGGGGCGCTACGAGCAGTACTTC
J gene: TRBJ1-5; D gene: TRBD1; clone size: many; V gene: TRBV28; CDR3 protein: CASSFVPRGNQPQHF; CDR3 DNA: TGTGCCAGCAGTTTTGTTCCCAGGGGGAATCAGCCCCAGCATTTT
J gene: TRBJ2-1; D gene: TRBD1; clone size: -; V gene: TRBV7-8; CDR3 protein: CASSSGTGRGQFF; CDR3 DNA: TGTGCCAGCAGCTCCGGGACAGGCCGGGGGCAGTTCTTC
J gene: TRBJ2-7; D gene: -; clone size: -; V gene: TRBV29-1; CDR3 protein: CSVGLGPSEQYF; CDR3 DNA: TGCAGCGTTGGCCTGGGCCCCAGCGAGCAGTACTTC
J gene: TRBJ2-7; D gene: -; clone size: -; V gene: TRBV19; CDR3 protein: CASSPQRRINEQYF; CDR3 DNA: TGTGCCAGTAGTCCTCAAAGGAGAATCAACGAGCAGTACTTC
J gene: TRBJ2-3; D gene: TRBD2; clone size: -; V gene: TRBV4-3; CDR3 protein: CASSQNKRSGSRDTQYF; CDR3 DNA: TGCGCCAGCAGCCAAAATAAACGAAGCGGGAGTAGGGATACGCAGTATTTT
J gene: TRBJ1-5; D gene: -; clone size: -; V gene: TRBV9; CDR3 protein: CASSVGGSGNQPQHF; CDR3 DNA: TGTGCCAGCAGCGTCGGGGGGTCTGGCAATCAGCCCCAGCATTTT
J gene: TRBJ2-1; D gene: -; clone size: -; V gene: TRBV7-8; CDR3 protein: CASSLGRGRALYNEQFF; CDR3 DNA: TGTGCCAGCAGCTTAGGTAGGGGCAGGGCCCTATACAATGAGCAGTTCTTC
J gene: TRBJ2-1; D gene: -; clone size: once; V gene: TRBV10-3; CDR3 protein: CAISESGTRNEQFF; CDR3 DNA: TGTGCCATCAGTGAGTCTGGGACAAGGAATGAGCAGTTCTTC
J gene: TRBJ2-7; D gene: -; clone size: -; V gene: TRBV6-1; CDR3 protein: CSSSGPGRQGYEQYF; CDR3 DNA: TGTTCCAGCAGTGGACCCGGGAGACAGGGCTACGAGCAGTACTTC
J gene: TRBJ2-2; D gene: TRBD1; clone size: -; V gene: TRBV28; CDR3 protein: CASTWTGGGTRAGELFF; CDR3 DNA: TGTGCCAGCACCTGGACAGGGGGGGGAACAAGGGCCGGGGAGCTGTTCTTT
J gene: TRBJ2-7; D gene: -; clone size: -; V gene: TRBV27; CDR3 protein: CASSSWTAIEQYF; CDR3 DNA: TGTGCCAGCAGTTCATGGACAGCTATCGAGCAGTACTTC
J gene: TRBJ1-1; D gene: TRBD1; clone size: -; V gene: TRBV9; CDR3 protein: CASSVAGTGTNTEAFF; CDR3 DNA: TGTGCCAGCAGCGTAGCCGGGACAGGGACCAACACTGAAGCTTTCTTT
J gene: TRBJ2-3; D gene: TRBD1; clone size: -; V gene: TRBV7-3; CDR3 protein: CASSLGQGYTDTQYF; CDR3 DNA: TGTGCCAGCAGCTTAGGACAGGGGTACACAGATACGCAGTATTTT
J gene: TRBJ1-1; D gene: -; clone size: few; V gene: TRBV11-2; CDR3 protein: CASSTGQTNTEAFF; CDR3 DNA: TGTGCCAGCAGCACCGGACAGACCAACACTGAAGCTTTCTTT
J gene: TRBJ1-1; D gene: -; clone size: -; V gene: TRBV6-1; CDR3 protein: CASSERTVIREAFF; CDR3 DNA: TGTGCCAGCAGTGAAAGGACAGTCATACGTGAAGCTTTCTTT
J gene: TRBJ1-5; D gene: -; clone size: -; V gene: TRBV7-2; CDR3 protein: CASSSGGLTNQPQHF; CDR3 DNA: TGTGCCAGCAGCTCCGGGGGACTGACCAATCAGCCCCAGCATTTT
J gene: TRBJ1-1; D gene: -; clone size: once; V gene: TRBV7-8; CDR3 protein: CASSLARDGGAFF; CDR3 DNA: TGTGCCAGCAGCTTAGCGCGGGATGGCGGAGCTTTCTTT
J gene: TRBJ2-5; D gene: -; clone size: -; V gene: TRBV27; CDR3 protein: CASSFIPLKETQYF; CDR3 DNA: TGTGCCAGCAGTTTTATTCCCCTTAAAGAGACCCAGTACTTC